This T cell receptor (beta chain) was obtained from a study of T-cell memory formation after mild COVID-19. This clonotype was seen repeatedly, ten times or more. Its antigen is not known. TCRdb redid the calling of the 5' RACE reads with MiXCR, one entry per CDR3 protein. In the table there are around 130,000 distinct CDR3 sequences, approximately 15% of which are singletons. CDR1 and CDR2 (germline): LGHDT, YNNKEL (reference sequence). The CDR3 spans 15 residues. Trimming pared 4 bases from V and 1 base from J, leaving 11 bases between. Whole-study findings and limits: Proof of SARS-CoV-2 specificity was absent for the second-wave clones that crested on day 37.

The rearrangement links TRBV3-1 to TRBJ2-1, with D perhaps TRBD2 (6 bases). This receptor was identified in a man younger than 35 who had mild COVID-19 (a few samples of this study predate the infection). Cell type and time point are not known. Sample: PBMCs or a T cell subset sorted from them (not recorded which). DNA of the CDR3: TGTGCCAGCAGCCCTACCGGGGGATCCTACAATGAGCAGTTCTTC. It yields the protein CASSPTGGSYNEQFF.